The sequence of this TCR beta chain was determined in a study of cytomegalovirus exposure and HLA in healthy donors. The study's findings and limits: A likely sequencing artifact accounted for one observed cluster of highly shared sequence variants.

The PCR employed 60 Vbeta primers together with 13 Jbeta primers. Here immunoSEQ multiplex PCR was the method, and the copy in TCRdb shows in-frame clones only, minus some. The sample lists approximately 150,000 clones, 75% to 90% occurring once. Trimming took 4 bases from V and 3 from J, leaving 19 bases between them. The CDR3 has 16 amino acids. Germline V gives CDR1 MDHEN, CDR2 SYDVKM. On this clone: The target antigen is unknown.

The TCR comes from a man aged 35-49 years in good health and CMV-seronegative. The genes are TRBV28 and TRBJ2-7; D gene ambiguous. Input material: PBMCs. For the CDR3, the DNA is TGTGCCAGCAGTTCCCCGAGCTCGTTTCGAGGCTACGAGCAGTACTTC. Translation gives CASSSPSSFRGYEQYF. The full variable domain, rest sourced from reference TRBV28 and TRBJ2-7, is DVKVTQSSRYLVKRTGEKVFLECVQDMDHENMFWYRQDPGLGLRLIYFSYDVKMKEKGDIPEGYSVSREKKERFSLILESASTNQTSMYLCASSSPSSFRGYEQYFGPGTRLTVT.